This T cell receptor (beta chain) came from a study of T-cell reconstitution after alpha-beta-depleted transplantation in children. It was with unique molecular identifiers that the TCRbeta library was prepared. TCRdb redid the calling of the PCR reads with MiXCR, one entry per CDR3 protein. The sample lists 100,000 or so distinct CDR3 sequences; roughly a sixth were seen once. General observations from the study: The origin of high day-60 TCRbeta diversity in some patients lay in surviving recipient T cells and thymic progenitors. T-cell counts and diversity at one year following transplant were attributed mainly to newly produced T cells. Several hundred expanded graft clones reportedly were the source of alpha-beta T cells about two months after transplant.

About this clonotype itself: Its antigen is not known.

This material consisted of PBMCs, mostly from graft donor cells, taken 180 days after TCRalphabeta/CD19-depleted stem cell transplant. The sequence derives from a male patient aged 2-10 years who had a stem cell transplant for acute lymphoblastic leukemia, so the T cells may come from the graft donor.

CDR3 sequence (DNA): TGTGCCAGCAGCTCCCCCGACTGGTACCAAGAGACCCAGTACTTC. This encodes CASSSPDWYQETQYF. The chain joins TRBV11-2 to TRBJ2-5, with D hard to call. The CDR3 covers 15 residues. V was shortened by 4 bases and J by 0 bases, with 12 bases between the two germline ends. Germline loops: CDR1 SGHAT, CDR2 FQNNGV.